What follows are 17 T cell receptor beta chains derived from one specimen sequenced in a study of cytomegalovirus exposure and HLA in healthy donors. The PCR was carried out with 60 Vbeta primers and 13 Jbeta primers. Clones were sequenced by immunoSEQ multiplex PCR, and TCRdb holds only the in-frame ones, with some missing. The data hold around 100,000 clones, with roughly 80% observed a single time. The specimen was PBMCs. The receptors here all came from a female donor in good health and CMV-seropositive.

CDR3 coding DNA: TGTGCCAGCAGCTTAACCAGCGGGAGGGGGAATGAGCAGTTCTTC. Its translation is CASSLTSGRGNEQFF. The rearrangement uses TRBV7-9 and TRBJ2-1; 10 nucleotides line up with TRBD2. The length of the CDR3 is 15 residues. CDR1 SEHNR and CDR2 FQNEAQ come from the germline V gene (reference sequence). V was pared by 2 bases and J by 7 bases, with 5 bases of the junction left unmatched.

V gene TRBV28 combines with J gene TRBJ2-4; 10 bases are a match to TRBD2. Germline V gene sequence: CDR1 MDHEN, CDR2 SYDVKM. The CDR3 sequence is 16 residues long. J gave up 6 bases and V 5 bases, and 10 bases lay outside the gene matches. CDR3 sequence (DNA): TGTGCCAGCAGTCCGCTCGTAGCGGGGGGACTAAACATTCAGTACTTC. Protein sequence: CASSPLVAGGLNIQYF.

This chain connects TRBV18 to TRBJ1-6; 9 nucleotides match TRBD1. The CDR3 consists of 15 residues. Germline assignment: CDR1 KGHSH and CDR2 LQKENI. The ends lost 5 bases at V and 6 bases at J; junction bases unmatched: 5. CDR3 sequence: CASSVGQGSNSPLHF. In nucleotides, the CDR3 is TGTGCCAGCTCAGTTGGACAGGGGTCTAATTCACCCCTCCACTTT.

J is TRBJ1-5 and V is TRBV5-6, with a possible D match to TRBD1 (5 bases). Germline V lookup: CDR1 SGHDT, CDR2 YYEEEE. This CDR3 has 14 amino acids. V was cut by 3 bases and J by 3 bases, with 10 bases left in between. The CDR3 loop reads CASSSGGDNQPQHF. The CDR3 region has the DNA TGTGCCAGCAGCTCCGGGGGGGACAATCAGCCCCAGCATTTT.

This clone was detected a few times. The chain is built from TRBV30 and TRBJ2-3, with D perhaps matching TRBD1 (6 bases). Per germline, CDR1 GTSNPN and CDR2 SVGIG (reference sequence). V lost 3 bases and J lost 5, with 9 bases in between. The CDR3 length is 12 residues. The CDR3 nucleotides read TGTGCCTGGAGGGGGGCGGGAGATACGCAGTATTTT. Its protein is CAWRGAGDTQYF.

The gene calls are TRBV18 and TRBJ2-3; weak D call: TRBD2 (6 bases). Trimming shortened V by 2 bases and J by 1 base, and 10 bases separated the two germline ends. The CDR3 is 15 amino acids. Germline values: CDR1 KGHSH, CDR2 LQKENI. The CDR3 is CASSPNSGGTDTQYF. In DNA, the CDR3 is TGTGCCAGCTCACCAAACTCGGGAGGCACAGATACGCAGTATTTT. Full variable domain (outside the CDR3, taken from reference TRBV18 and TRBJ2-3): NAGVMQNPRHLVRRRGQEARLRCSPMKGHSHVYWYRQLPEEGLKFMVYLQKENIIDESGMPKERFSAEFPKEGPSILRIQQVVRGDSAAYFCASSPNSGGTDTQYFGPGTRLTVL.

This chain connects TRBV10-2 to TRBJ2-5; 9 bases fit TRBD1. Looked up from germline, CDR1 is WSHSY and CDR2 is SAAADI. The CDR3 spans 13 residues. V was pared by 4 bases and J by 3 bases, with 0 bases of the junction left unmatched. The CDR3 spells CASSGDREETQYF. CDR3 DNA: TGCGCCAGCAGTGGGGACAGGGAAGAGACCCAGTACTTC.

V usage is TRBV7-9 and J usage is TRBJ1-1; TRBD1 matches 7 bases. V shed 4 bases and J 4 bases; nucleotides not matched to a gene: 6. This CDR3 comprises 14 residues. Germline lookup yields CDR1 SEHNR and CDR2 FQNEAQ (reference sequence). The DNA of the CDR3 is TGTGCCAGCAGCTCTGGGGACAGACGCACTGAAGCTTTCTTT. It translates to CASSSGDRRTEAFF.

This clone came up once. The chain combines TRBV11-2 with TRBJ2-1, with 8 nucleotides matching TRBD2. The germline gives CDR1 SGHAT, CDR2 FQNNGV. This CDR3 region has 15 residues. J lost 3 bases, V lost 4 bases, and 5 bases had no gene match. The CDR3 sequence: CASSSREALYNEQFF. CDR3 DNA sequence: TGTGCCAGCAGCTCGCGGGAGGCCCTCTACAATGAGCAGTTCTTC.

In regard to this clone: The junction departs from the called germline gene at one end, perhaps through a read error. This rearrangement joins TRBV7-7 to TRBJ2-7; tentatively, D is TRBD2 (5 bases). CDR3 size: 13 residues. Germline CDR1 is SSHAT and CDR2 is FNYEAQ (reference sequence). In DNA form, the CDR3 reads TGTGCTAGCAGCTTAGCGCTAGGCTACGAGCAGTACTTC. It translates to CASSLALGYEQYF.

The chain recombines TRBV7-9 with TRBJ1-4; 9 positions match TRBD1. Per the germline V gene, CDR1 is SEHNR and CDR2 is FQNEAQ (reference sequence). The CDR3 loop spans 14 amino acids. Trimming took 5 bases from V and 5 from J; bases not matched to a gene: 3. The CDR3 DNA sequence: TGTGCCAGCAGCATCGGGACAGGGAATGAAAAACTGTTTTTT. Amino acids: CASSIGTGNEKLFF. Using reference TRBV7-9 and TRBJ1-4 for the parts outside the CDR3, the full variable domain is DTGVSQNPRHKITKRGQNVTFRCDPISEHNRLYWYRQTLGQGPEFLTYFQNEAQLEKSRLLSDRFSAERPKGSFSTLEIQRTEQGDSAMYLCASSIGTGNEKLFFGSGTQLSVL.

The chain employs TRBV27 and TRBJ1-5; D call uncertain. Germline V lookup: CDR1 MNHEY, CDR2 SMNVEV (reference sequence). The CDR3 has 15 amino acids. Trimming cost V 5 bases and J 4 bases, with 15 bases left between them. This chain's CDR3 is CASSPRVNGNQPQHF. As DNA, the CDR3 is TGTGCCAGCAGTCCCCGGGTCAATGGAAATCAGCCCCAGCATTTT.

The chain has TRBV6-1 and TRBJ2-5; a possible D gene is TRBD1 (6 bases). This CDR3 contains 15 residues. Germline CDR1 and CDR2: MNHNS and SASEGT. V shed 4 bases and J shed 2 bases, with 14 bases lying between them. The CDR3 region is CASSGSGTLQETQYF. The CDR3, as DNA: TGTGCCAGCAGTGGATCCGGGACACTACAAGAGACCCAGTACTTC.

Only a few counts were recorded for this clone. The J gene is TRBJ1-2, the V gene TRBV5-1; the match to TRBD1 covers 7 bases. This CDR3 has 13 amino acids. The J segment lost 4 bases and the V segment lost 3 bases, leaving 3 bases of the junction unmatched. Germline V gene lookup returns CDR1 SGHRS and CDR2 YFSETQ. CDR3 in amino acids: CASSSGTAYGYTF. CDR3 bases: TGCGCCAGCAGCTCAGGGACAGCCTATGGCTACACCTTC.

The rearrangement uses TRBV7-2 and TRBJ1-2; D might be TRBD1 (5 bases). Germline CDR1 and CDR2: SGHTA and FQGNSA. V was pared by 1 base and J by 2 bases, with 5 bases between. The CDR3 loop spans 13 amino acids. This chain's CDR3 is CASSLGTNYGYTF. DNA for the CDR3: TGTGCCAGCAGCTTAGGGACAAACTATGGCTACACCTTC.

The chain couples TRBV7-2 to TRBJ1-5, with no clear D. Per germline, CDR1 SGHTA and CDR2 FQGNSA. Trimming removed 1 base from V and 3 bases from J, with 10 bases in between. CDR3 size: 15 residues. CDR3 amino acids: CASSLETGINQPQHF. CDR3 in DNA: TGTGCCAGCAGCTTAGAGACGGGAATCAATCAGCCCCAGCATTTT.

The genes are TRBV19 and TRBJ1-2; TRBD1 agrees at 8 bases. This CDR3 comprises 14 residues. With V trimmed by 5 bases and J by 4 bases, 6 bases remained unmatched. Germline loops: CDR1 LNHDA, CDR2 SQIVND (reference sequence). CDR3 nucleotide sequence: TGTGCCAGTAGTTCCGACAGGGGCGGCTATGGCTACACCTTC. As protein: CASSSDRGGYGYTF.